This TCR beta chain was sequenced for a study of blood T cells in healthy people across ages. Study summary: Template switching recovered approximately one barcoded beta molecule for every two T cells.

Per germline, CDR1 SQVTM and CDR2 ANQGSEA. This CDR3 has 12 residues. J gave up 6 bases and V 4 bases, and 3 bases lay outside the gene matches. Alongside a J-beta primer mix, a sample-barcoded 5' primer served in a second PCR lasting roughly 6 to 11 cycles. TCRdb fed the 5' RACE reads into MiXCR, producing one record per CDR3 protein. Among 750,000 to 950,000 distinct CDR3 sequences listed, roughly 25% were seen once. The same data also contributed to another study, on T cells of mothers and their children.

Sequencing was done on a sample of blood. This sequence was found in a boy aged 5 to 17 in good health. The chain joins TRBV29-1 to TRBJ1-1, with 9 bases lining up with TRBD1. This CDR3 reads CSVGDRVSEAFF. CDR3 nucleotide sequence: TGCAGCGTTGGGGACAGGGTCTCTGAAGCTTTCTTT.